This T cell receptor (beta chain) was recorded in a study of neurological immune-mediated disorders. Points from the study as a whole: Expanded clones shared no CDR3 amino acid sequences across subjects, suggesting private repertoires in all groups. Healthy controls had more TCR clonal expansion than multiple sclerosis, which showed the least, whereas HTLV-1-associated myelopathy showed the most. On phylogenetic grouping, the repertoires of 18 of 34 multiple sclerosis patients fell within one related-CDR3 cluster, constituting a possible signature.

The authors produced cDNA by 5'RACE using 10-nucleotide random UMIs. A single record per CDR3 protein comes from TCRdb applying MiXCR to the 5' RACE reads. The sample has about 19,000 distinct CDR3 sequences, about 2.6% seen once. Trimming shortened V by 4 bases and J by 11 bases, and 13 bases separated the two germline ends. The CDR3 is 12 amino acids. Germline lookup yields CDR1 SNHLY and CDR2 FYNNEI. This clonotype was observed many times. What it binds is unknown. Sequences were obtained from PBMCs. The clonotype comes from a young woman with multiple sclerosis. This chain links TRBV2 with TRBJ2-3, with unresolved D. CDR3 in amino acids: CASSADGRRQYF. The CDR3 DNA follows: TGTGCCAGCAGTGCCGACGGAAGGAGGCAGTATTTT.